One and the same sample provided the 9 T cell receptor beta chains below, sequenced in a study of human T cells and chemical hapten exposure. Time point given: pre-sensitization, week 0. Sample treatment: therapeutic diphenylcyclopropenone sensitization with weekly scalp DPC. Using its own MiXCR run on the RACE reads, TCRdb lists one record per CDR3 protein. The sample lists roughly 100,000 distinct CDR3 sequences; 8% to 10% were seen once. This specimen consisted of whole blood, obtained in connection with sensitization to the hapten diphenylcyclopropenone (DPC). The receptors come from a woman aged 40 to 55 with alopecia areata. Some clones in this sample may be carry-over from other donors' samples.

V is TRBV24-1 and J is TRBJ2-3; 12 bases match TRBD2. Germline CDR1 KGHDR, CDR2 SFDVKD. CDR3 length equals 16 residues. Germline trimming cut 5 bases from V and 2 bases from J; bases unmatched to any gene: 4. DNA for the CDR3: TGTGCCACCAGTGGCAGGACTAGCGGGGCCACAGATACGCAGTATTTT. Protein: CATSGRTSGATDTQYF.

This clonotype was observed a handful of times. The CDR3 sequence is CASSPGQGAREQFF. The DNA of the CDR3 is TGTGCCAGCAGTCCCGGACAGGGGGCACGGGAGCAGTTCTTC. The chain is built from TRBV6-2 or TRBV6-3 and TRBJ2-1; 11 nucleotides line up with TRBD1. The CDR3 sequence is 14 residues long. The V gene's germline CDR1 is MNHEY and CDR2 SVGEGT. V shed 5 bases and J 10 bases; nucleotides not matched to a gene: 7.

J is TRBJ2-7 and V is TRBV5-4; D is uncertain. V lost 7 bases, J lost 7 bases, and 27 bases lay in between. Germline CDR1 is SGHNT and CDR2 is YYREEE (reference sequence). This CDR3 region has 16 residues. CDR3 protein: CASGSPGGSSRTEQYF. The DNA for the CDR3 is TGTGCCAGCGGCTCCCCCGGCGGCAGTTCCCGAACGGAGCAGTACTTC.

This clonotype occurred a few times. The rearrangement joins TRBV19 to TRBJ1-2; tentatively, D is TRBD1 (5 bases). Trimming removed 6 bases from V and 7 bases from J, with 18 bases in between. Germline CDR1 and CDR2: LNHDA and SQIVND (reference sequence). This CDR3 has 14 amino acids. Written as DNA, the CDR3 is TGTGCCAGTAGATCCAGGGAAAGTCCTGGTGGCTACACCTTC. This encodes CASRSRESPGGYTF.

This clonotype was seen many times. The V gene is TRBV5-1, the J gene TRBJ1-2; D is possibly TRBD1 (5 bases). This CDR3 region has 15 residues. V gave up 1 base and J gave up 10 bases, with 20 bases separating them. Looked up from germline, CDR1 is SGHRS and CDR2 is YFSETQ. The CDR3 here is CASSLPPTGFGSYTF. The CDR3 DNA sequence: TGCGCCAGCAGCTTGCCCCCTACAGGATTCGGATCCTACACCTTC.

This clonotype appeared a few times. This sequence joins TRBV10-3 and TRBJ1-4; no reliable D call. This CDR3 contains 15 residues. Trimming removed 3 bases at V and 3 bases at J, with 11 bases between. From germline, CDR1 is ENHRY and CDR2 SYGVKD. CDR3 sequence reads: CAISESGQANEKLFF. The DNA for the CDR3 is TGTGCCATCAGTGAATCTGGGCAAGCTAATGAAAAACTGTTTTTT.

This clonotype was seen repeatedly, ten times or more. The rearrangement uses TRBV12-3 or TRBV12-4 and TRBJ2-7, with 10 bases identical to TRBD2. This CDR3 is built from 14 residues. V dropped 7 bases and J dropped 0; count of bases not matched to a gene: 3. CDR3 in DNA: TGTGCCAGCACCTTAGCGGGGGGCTCCTACGAGCAGTACTTC. Encoded protein: CASTLAGGSYEQYF.

This clonotype appeared many times. The V gene is TRBV28, the J gene TRBJ1-4; 9 bases align to TRBD1. J gave up 0 bases and V 5 bases, and 7 bases lay outside the gene matches. There are 17 residues in the CDR3. Germline V gene lookup returns CDR1 MDHEN and CDR2 SYDVKM. The CDR3 sequence: CASSSRQGDSTNEKLFF. CDR3 nucleotides: TGTGCCAGCAGTAGTAGACAGGGGGATTCAACTAATGAAAAACTGTTTTTT.

The chain links TRBV4-1 to TRBJ2-7; 7 positions agree with TRBD1. The junction had 8 bases not matched to a gene; V was cut back by 2 bases and J by 4 bases. CDR3 size: 15 residues. Looked up from germline, CDR1 is MGHRA and CDR2 is YSYEKL. The CDR3 DNA reads TGCGCCAGCAGCCAAACCGGGACAGCCTTTTACGAGCAGTACTTC. Translating it yields CASSQTGTAFYEQYF.